This T cell receptor (beta chain) appears in the sequencing data of a study of blood T cell repertoires in COVID-19. Study details: Donors in the United States, Italy and Spain gave samples during acute or convalescent COVID-19. T cells, B-cell-depleted T cells, or PBMCs supplied cDNA or gDNA.

V shed 5 bases, J shed 4 bases, and the junction held 8 bases outside the gene matches. The CDR3 covers 15 residues. CDR1 and CDR2 from the germline V gene are MDHEN and SYDVKM. In the original analysis: Amplifying reference gene primers gave estimates of nucleated cell counts. Produced via immunoSEQ multiplex PCR; TCRdb's table is partial and in-frame only. The V and J calls and clone size come from that table; D and trimming were worked out from the DNA. The repertoire holds 250,000 to 300,000 clones, with approximately 89% as singletons. Recruited during active infection, patients (from Seattle) were subsequently followed longitudinally.

This clonotype was sampled from a woman aged 65 to 85 with COVID-19, enrolled during active disease. Material: peripheral blood. The chain recombines TRBV28 with TRBJ2-7, with TRBD2 matching over 10 bases. This CDR3 reads CASSPAGGPEYEQYF. The CDR3 DNA is TGTGCCAGCAGTCCAGCGGGAGGGCCGGAATACGAGCAGTACTTC.